The next 26 T cell receptor beta chains were all read from a single sample in a study of shared clonotypes between healthy human individuals. Clones were read by immunoSEQ multiplex PCR, and TCRdb kept only the in-frame ones, dropping some. Among approximately 530,000 clones listed, roughly 95% were seen once. The sequenced sample consisted of naive CD4+ T cells sorted from blood. Subset: CD45RA+ positively selected. The receptors here all came from a woman aged 25 to 39 in good health.

A single count supports this clone. The chain has TRBV19 and TRBJ1-5, with a possible D match to TRBD1 (5 bases). Germline V gene data show CDR1 as LNHDA and CDR2 as SQIVND (reference sequence). The CDR3 extends over 15 amino acids. V lost 3 bases, J lost 6 bases, and 15 bases lay in between. CDR3 in amino acids: CASSIFTGGFQPQHF. The CDR3 DNA reads as TGTGCCAGTAGTATTTTCACTGGGGGGTTTCAGCCCCAGCATTTT.

The J gene is TRBJ1-5, the V gene TRBV4-2; D unclear. The CDR3 is 17 residues long. Germline V gene lookup returns CDR1 LGHNA and CDR2 YNFKEQ. Between the trimmed V and J ends, which lost 0 bases and 1 base, there was a span of 13 bases. CDR3 loop: CASSQDWERVSNQPQHF. In DNA form, the CDR3 reads TGTGCCAGCAGCCAAGATTGGGAAAGGGTGAGCAATCAGCCCCAGCATTTT.

The chain employs TRBV18 and TRBJ1-2; D gene uncertain. The germline V and J ends were trimmed by 2 bases and 3 bases, with 13 bases remaining between them. Germline V lookup: CDR1 KGHSH, CDR2 LQKENI. The CDR3 consists of 15 residues. The CDR3 sequence: CASSPGDTAYYGYTF. As DNA, the CDR3 is TGTGCCAGCTCACCAGGAGATACCGCATACTATGGCTACACCTTC.

The CDR3 loop is CASSLLTLSGNTIYF. The CDR3 region has the DNA TGTGCCAGCAGCTTGCTGACCCTCTCTGGAAACACCATATATTTT. This chain joins TRBV5-6 and TRBJ1-3; D unclear. This CDR3 comprises 15 residues. Per germline, CDR1 SGHDT and CDR2 YYEEEE. V shed 1 base and J shed 0 bases, with 8 bases lying between them.

This chain links TRBV12-2 with TRBJ1-1. TRBV12-2 is given as a pseudogene. This CDR3 spans 14 amino acids. The DNA of the CDR3 is TGTGCAAGTCGCTTCCCGGGGAGGGACACTGAAGCTTTCTTT. The encoded protein is CASRFPGRDTEAFF.

In its sample, this clone was seen once. The gene calls are TRBV4-1 and TRBJ2-3; TRBD2 matches 12 bases. V shed 8 bases and J 3 bases; nucleotides not matched to a gene: 15. The CDR3 totals 18 residues. Germline V gives CDR1 MGHRA, CDR2 YSYEKL. CDR3 sequence reads: CASQLLAGGPKRTDTQYF. In DNA, the CDR3 is TGCGCCAGCCAACTGCTAGCGGGAGGGCCCAAAAGAACAGATACGCAGTATTTT.

The rearrangement uses TRBV14 and TRBJ1-3; 9 positions agree with TRBD1. Germline V gene data show CDR1 as SGHDN and CDR2 as FVKESK. The CDR3 length is 17 residues. Germline trimming cut 3 bases from V and 0 bases from J; bases unmatched to any gene: 6. The DNA of the CDR3 is TGTGCCAGCAGCCAGGAAAACAGGGGGCTCTCTGGAAACACCATATATTTT. The encoded protein is CASSQENRGLSGNTIYF.

This chain joins TRBV27 and TRBJ2-2; D is tentatively TRBD1 or TRBD2 (5 bases each). Trimming pared 6 bases from V and 5 bases from J, leaving 10 bases between. This CDR3 has 13 amino acids. Germline loops: CDR1 MNHEY, CDR2 SMNVEV (reference sequence). CDR3 DNA: TGTGCCAGCAGGAGAGGGGTAACCGGGGAGCTGTTTTTT. It encodes CASRRGVTGELFF.

The V gene is TRBV18, the J gene TRBJ2-3; D is perhaps TRBD2 (6 bases). Germline V CDR1 and CDR2: KGHSH, LQKENI. Between the trimmed V and J ends, which lost 2 bases and 6 bases, there was a span of 21 bases. This CDR3 has 17 amino acids. CDR3 region: CASSPEFSGLREDTQYF. In DNA, the CDR3 is TGTGCCAGCTCACCAGAATTTAGCGGACTCCGGGAGGATACGCAGTATTTT.

This clone was recorded once. The V gene is TRBV5-1, the J gene TRBJ2-3; D is uncertain. Trimming cost V 2 bases and J 0 bases, with 13 bases left between them. The CDR3 totals 16 residues. Germline values: CDR1 SGHRS, CDR2 YFSETQ. Written as DNA, the CDR3 is TGCGCCAGCAGCTTAATCCCGGGCCCTAGCACAGATACGCAGTATTTT. Amino acids: CASSLIPGPSTDTQYF.

The chain recombines TRBV6-6 with TRBJ1-6; D is ambiguous. V lost 4 bases and J 9 bases, leaving 16 bases between the germline ends. CDR1 is MNHNY, CDR2 SVGAGI, per germline (reference sequence). The CDR3 consists of 15 residues. The DNA of the CDR3 is TGTGCCAGCAGTTCCCCGCAGAGGAGAAGTTCACCCCTCCACTTT. It codes for CASSSPQRRSSPLHF.

This clone appeared a single time. The J gene is TRBJ2-2, the V gene TRBV5-1, with 11 bases lining up with TRBD2. There are 17 residues in the CDR3. The V and J ends lost 3 bases and 6 bases, in that order; junction bases with no gene match: 10. Germline V gene data show CDR1 as SGHRS and CDR2 as YFSETQ. CDR3 sequence reads: CASSSGTSGRRAGELFF. The CDR3, as DNA: TGCGCCAGCAGCTCGGGGACTAGCGGTAGGAGGGCCGGGGAGCTGTTTTTT.

The J gene is TRBJ1-2, the V gene TRBV6-1, with TRBD1 matching over 9 bases. V was clipped by 4 bases and J by 5 bases; unmatched bases: 11. The CDR3 loop spans 16 amino acids. Per germline, CDR1 MNHNS and CDR2 SASEGT. CDR3 amino acids: CASSAGTGRGLYGYTF. CDR3 coding DNA: TGTGCCAGCAGTGCCGGGACAGGGCGAGGATTATATGGCTACACCTTC.

The genes are TRBV28 and TRBJ2-3, with D unclear. V gave up 3 bases and J gave up 9 bases, with 7 bases separating them. This CDR3 region has 11 residues. Germline V gene sequence: CDR1 MDHEN, CDR2 SYDVKM. CDR3 loop: CASSFRLTQYF. CDR3 sequence (DNA): TGTGCCAGCAGTTTCCGGCTAACGCAGTATTTT.

The V call is TRBV18, the J call TRBJ2-7; TRBD1 matches 7 bases. The CDR3 loop spans 16 amino acids. Germline-derived CDR1 and CDR2 are KGHSH and LQKENI. Trimming cost V 6 bases and J 0 bases; bases outside gene matches: 11. The CDR3 reads CASSPTVQGSSYEQYF. The CDR3 coding sequence is TGTGCCAGCTCCCCAACGGTACAGGGGAGCTCCTACGAGCAGTACTTC.

The chain carries TRBV28 and TRBJ2-7, with 9 bases aligning to TRBD1. Germline V gene sequence: CDR1 MDHEN, CDR2 SYDVKM. The CDR3 runs 16 residues. J gave up 2 bases and V 3 bases, and 8 bases lay outside the gene matches. The CDR3 DNA reads as TGTGCCAGCAGTTTTCACGGGACAGGGAAAACCTACGAGCAGTACTTC. Amino acids: CASSFHGTGKTYEQYF.

This clone was observed once. The chain is built from TRBV5-1 and TRBJ1-4; no reliable D call. The CDR3 runs 18 residues. Germline V gene sequence: CDR1 SGHRS, CDR2 YFSETQ. The V end lost 2 bases, the J end lost 0 bases, and 17 bases lay between the germline ends. CDR3 protein: CASSFVEFSGATNEKLFF. CDR3 nucleotide sequence: TGCGCCAGCAGCTTTGTAGAGTTCAGCGGAGCAACTAATGAAAAACTGTTTTTT.

The rearrangement uses TRBV27 and TRBJ2-3; 11 nucleotides line up with TRBD2. The junction had 9 bases not matched to a gene; V was cut back by 7 bases and J by 6 bases. Germline V gives CDR1 MNHEY, CDR2 SMNVEV (reference sequence). There are 15 residues in the CDR3. CDR3 in amino acids: CASTPSSGRWDTQYF. CDR3 sequence (DNA): TGTGCCAGCACCCCGTCTAGCGGGAGGTGGGATACGCAGTATTTT.

This sequence joins TRBV19 and TRBJ1-1; D call uncertain. The CDR3 sequence is 16 residues long. Trimming left V 5 bases short and J 0 bases short, with 16 bases between. The germline V gene encodes CDR1 LNHDA and CDR2 SQIVND (reference sequence). The CDR3 region has the DNA TGTGCCAGTAGTCCTACTCCAGCGGGGATGAACACTGAAGCTTTCTTT. Its translation is CASSPTPAGMNTEAFF.

The rearrangement joins TRBV30 to TRBJ1-3; no clear D gene. Trimming left V 4 bases short and J 0 bases short, with 10 bases between. CDR1 is GTSNPN and CDR2 is SVGIG in the germline V gene (reference sequence). This CDR3 has 14 amino acids. The CDR3 region has the DNA TGTGCCTGGAATCCGGGAGGCTCTGGAAACACCATATATTTT. Its translation is CAWNPGGSGNTIYF.

V and J are TRBV2 and TRBJ1-1, with D hard to call. The germline V gene encodes CDR1 SNHLY and CDR2 FYNNEI. This CDR3 spans 13 amino acids. V was trimmed by 1 base and J by 5 bases, leaving 8 bases between them. The DNA of the CDR3 is TGTGCCAGCAGTGAAGGGGTCCAAACTGAAGCTTTCTTT. It is translated as CASSEGVQTEAFF.

The V gene is TRBV28, the J gene TRBJ2-7, with D maybe TRBD2 (6 bases). This CDR3 region has 14 residues. V was trimmed by 8 bases and J by 2 bases, leaving 16 bases between them. Germline CDR1 MDHEN, CDR2 SYDVKM. CDR3 protein: CASRTGLLTYEQYF. The CDR3, as DNA: TGTGCCAGCCGGACGGGACTCCTTACCTACGAGCAGTACTTC.

CDR3 in amino acids: CASSPPRSSSTDTQYF. The DNA of the CDR3 is TGTGCCAGCTCACCACCGCGAAGTTCTAGCACAGATACGCAGTATTTT. The chain has TRBV18 and TRBJ2-3; D gene ambiguous. Trimming took 0 bases from V and 0 from J, leaving 10 bases between them. Looked up from germline, CDR1 is KGHSH and CDR2 is LQKENI. The CDR3 consists of 16 residues.

The rearrangement joins TRBV28 to TRBJ1-5; D unclear. CDR3 length: 12 residues. The germline V gene encodes CDR1 MDHEN and CDR2 SYDVKM. V was clipped by 6 bases and J by 8 bases, with 11 bases between them. CDR3 coding DNA: TGTGCCAGCAGGGAGCCCGTTAAGCCCCAGCATTTT. Translation: CASREPVKPQHF.

The table lists this clone with a few counts. The rearrangement links TRBV7-9 to TRBJ1-5; a possible D gene is TRBD1 (5 bases). CDR3 length equals 15 residues. Germline CDR1 reads SEHNR; CDR2 reads FQNEAQ (reference sequence). V was trimmed by 1 base and J by 7 bases, leaving 14 bases between them. The CDR3, as DNA: TGTGCCAGCAGCTTAGGAGGGGAGTATGGACAGCCCCAGCATTTT. Its protein is CASSLGGEYGQPQHF.

The gene calls are TRBV30 and TRBJ1-4, with 9 positions matching TRBD1. V trimming: 1 base; J trimming: 1 base; junction bases outside the gene matches: 7. The CDR3 runs 17 residues. CDR1 is GTSNPN and CDR2 is SVGIG in the germline V gene (reference sequence). In DNA form, the CDR3 reads TGTGCCTGGAGTGCCGGACAGGGGAAGTTAACTAATGAAAAACTGTTTTTT. Translating gives CAWSAGQGKLTNEKLFF.